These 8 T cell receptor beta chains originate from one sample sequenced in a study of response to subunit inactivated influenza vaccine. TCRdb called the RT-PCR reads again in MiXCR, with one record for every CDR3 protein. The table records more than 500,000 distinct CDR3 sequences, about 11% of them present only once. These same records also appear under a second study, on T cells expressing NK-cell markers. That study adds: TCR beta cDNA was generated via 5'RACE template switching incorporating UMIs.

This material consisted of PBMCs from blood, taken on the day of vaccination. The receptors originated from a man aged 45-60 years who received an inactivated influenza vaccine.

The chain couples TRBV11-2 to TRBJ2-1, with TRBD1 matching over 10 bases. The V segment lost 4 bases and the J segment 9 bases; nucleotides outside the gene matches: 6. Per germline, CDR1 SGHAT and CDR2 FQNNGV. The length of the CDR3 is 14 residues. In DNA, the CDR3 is TGTGCCAGCAGCTGGGGACAGGGGCTAGCTGAGCAGTTCTTC. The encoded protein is CASSWGQGLAEQFF.

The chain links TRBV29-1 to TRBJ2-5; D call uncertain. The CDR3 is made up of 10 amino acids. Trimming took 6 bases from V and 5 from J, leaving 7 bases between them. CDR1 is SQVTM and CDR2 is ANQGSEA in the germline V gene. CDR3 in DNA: TGCAGCGTCCGTTGGGAGACCCAGTACTTC. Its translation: CSVRWETQYF.

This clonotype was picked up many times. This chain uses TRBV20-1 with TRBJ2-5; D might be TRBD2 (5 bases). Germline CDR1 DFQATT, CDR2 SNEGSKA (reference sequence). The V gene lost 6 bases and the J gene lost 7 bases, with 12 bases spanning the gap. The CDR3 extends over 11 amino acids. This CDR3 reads CSARPGGTQYF. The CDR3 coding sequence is TGCAGTGCCCGTCCAGGAGGGACCCAGTACTTC.

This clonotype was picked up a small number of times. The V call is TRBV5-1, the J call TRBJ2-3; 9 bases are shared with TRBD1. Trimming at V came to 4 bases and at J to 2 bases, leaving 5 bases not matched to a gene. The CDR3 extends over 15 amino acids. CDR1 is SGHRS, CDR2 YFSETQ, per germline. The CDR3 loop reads CASSTGGMDTDTQYF. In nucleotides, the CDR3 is TGCGCCAGCAGCACAGGGGGCATGGACACAGATACGCAGTATTTT.

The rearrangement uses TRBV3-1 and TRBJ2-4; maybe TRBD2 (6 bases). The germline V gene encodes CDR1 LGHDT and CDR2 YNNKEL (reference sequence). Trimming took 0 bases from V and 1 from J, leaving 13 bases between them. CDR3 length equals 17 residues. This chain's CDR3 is CASSQDRGLIAKNIQYF. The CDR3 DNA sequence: TGTGCCAGCAGCCAAGATCGGGGACTGATCGCCAAAAACATTCAGTACTTC.

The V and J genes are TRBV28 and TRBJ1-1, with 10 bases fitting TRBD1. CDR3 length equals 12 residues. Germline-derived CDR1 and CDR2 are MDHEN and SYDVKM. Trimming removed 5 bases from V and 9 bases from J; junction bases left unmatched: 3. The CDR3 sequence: CASSPGQGKAFF. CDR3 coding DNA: TGTGCCAGCAGTCCGGGACAGGGGAAAGCTTTCTTT.

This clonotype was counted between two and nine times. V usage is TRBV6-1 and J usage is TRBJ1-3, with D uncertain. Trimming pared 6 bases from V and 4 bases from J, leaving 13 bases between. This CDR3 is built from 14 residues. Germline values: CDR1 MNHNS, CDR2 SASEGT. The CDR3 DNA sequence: TGTGCCAGCAGCTCACCGGGGTCCGGAAACACCATATATTTT. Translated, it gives CASSSPGSGNTIYF.

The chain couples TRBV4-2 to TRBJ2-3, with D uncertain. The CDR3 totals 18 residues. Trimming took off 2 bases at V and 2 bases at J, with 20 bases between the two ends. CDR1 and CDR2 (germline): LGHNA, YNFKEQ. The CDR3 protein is CASSQLGGTNILTDTQYF. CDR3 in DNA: TGTGCCAGCAGCCAATTGGGCGGAACCAATATCCTCACAGATACGCAGTATTTT.